These 27 T cell receptor beta chains originate from one sample sequenced in a study of beta chain features in type 1 diabetes. Study-wide results and caveats: Type 1 diabetes patients had TCRB CDR3s that were shorter (moderately but significantly so) in all four CD4+ subsets.

For these TCRs, the target antigens are not known. Every bit of the isolated RNA underwent reverse transcription, so sequencing read expressed TCRB transcripts. Profiling relied on immunoSEQ multiplex PCR, and the TCRdb table lists in-frame clones only, not all of them. Among some 160,000 clones, approximately 9.1% were seen once, and the ten largest hold 0.65% to 0.9%. Sequenced material: central memory CD4+ T cells from blood. The receptor source for this set is a woman in her twenties or thirties with type 1 diabetes.

The CDR3 sequence: CASSLDRRNTEAFF. The CDR3 DNA sequence: TGCGCCAGCAGCTTGGACAGGAGGAACACTGAAGCTTTCTTT. The rearrangement links TRBV5-1 to TRBJ1-1; perhaps TRBD1 as D (5 bases). CDR1 and CDR2 from the germline V gene are SGHRS and YFSETQ. V was cut by 0 bases and J by 1 base, with 7 bases left in between. The CDR3 is 14 amino acids. The variable domain in full, with the rest retrieved from reference TRBV5-1 and TRBJ1-1, is KAGVTQTPRYLIKTRGQQVTLSCSPISGHRSVSWYQQTPGQGLQFLFEYFSETQRNKGNFPGRFSGRQFSNSRSEMNVSTLELGDSALYLCASSLDRRNTEAFFGQGTRLTVV.

This clone appeared a few times. The chain employs TRBV18 and TRBJ2-3; D is unclear. Trimming shortened V by 2 bases and J by 2 bases, and 11 bases separated the two germline ends. The CDR3 is 15 residues long. Germline assignment: CDR1 KGHSH and CDR2 LQKENI. The CDR3 DNA is TGTGCCAGCTCACCAAGTGTACAGTACACAGATACGCAGTATTTT. Its translation: CASSPSVQYTDTQYF.

The V and J genes are TRBV28 and TRBJ2-2, with D possibly TRBD1 on 6 matching bases. Trimming removed 7 bases from V and 6 bases from J, with 18 bases in between. This CDR3 is built from 15 residues. CDR1 and CDR2 from the germline V gene are MDHEN and SYDVKM. CDR3 sequence: CASTRQALRAGELFF. DNA for the CDR3: TGTGCCAGCACAAGACAGGCCCTAAGGGCCGGGGAGCTGTTTTTT.

This clone turned up a few times. The V call is TRBV10-3, the J call TRBJ2-3; 7 bases map to TRBD1. V shed 2 bases, J shed 2 bases, and the junction held 7 bases outside the gene matches. CDR1 is ENHRY and CDR2 is SYGVKD in the germline V gene. The CDR3 has 16 residues. The CDR3 nucleotides are TGTGCCATCAGTGAGCCGCGACAGGGATTCACAGATACGCAGTATTTT. This codes for CAISEPRQGFTDTQYF.

This clone was recorded a few times. The chain carries TRBV5-1 and TRBJ2-1; 10 positions agree with TRBD2. The CDR3 runs to 15 residues. J was trimmed by 5 bases and V by 3 bases; bases with no gene match: 5. In germline, CDR1 is SGHRS, CDR2 YFSETQ. CDR3 protein: CASSSLAGTDNEQFF. The CDR3 nucleotides are TGCGCCAGCAGCTCACTAGCGGGAACCGACAATGAGCAGTTCTTC. Filled out from reference TRBV5-1 and TRBJ2-1, the complete variable domain reads KAGVTQTPRYLIKTRGQQVTLSCSPISGHRSVSWYQQTPGQGLQFLFEYFSETQRNKGNFPGRFSGRQFSNSRSEMNVSTLELGDSALYLCASSSLAGTDNEQFFGPGTRLTVL.

The rearrangement links TRBV7-9 to TRBJ1-3, with D uncertain. V was shortened by 6 bases and J by 0 bases, with 9 bases between the two germline ends. There are 14 residues in the CDR3. Germline V gene lookup returns CDR1 SEHNR and CDR2 FQNEAQ (reference sequence). The CDR3: CASSRHSSGNTIYF. The CDR3 bases are TGTGCCAGCAGTCGACACTCCTCTGGAAACACCATATATTTT.

This clone has a handful of counts. This chain connects TRBV4-1 to TRBJ2-1, with 7 nucleotides matching TRBD1. Per germline, CDR1 MGHRA and CDR2 YSYEKL. This CDR3 comprises 17 residues. The ends lost 0 bases at V and 0 bases at J; junction bases unmatched: 5. This chain's CDR3 is CASSQDPSGGSYNEQFF. CDR3 coding DNA: TGCGCCAGCAGCCAAGATCCCTCAGGGGGCTCCTACAATGAGCAGTTCTTC.

The genes are TRBV5-1 and TRBJ1-4; D perhaps matches TRBD1 (5 bases). V lost 1 base and J lost 3, with 13 bases in between. This CDR3 has 16 amino acids. Germline lookup yields CDR1 SGHRS and CDR2 YFSETQ. In nucleotides, the CDR3 is TGCGCCAGCAGCTTGTGGGGCCGATTAGCTAATGAAAAACTGTTTTTT. Amino acids: CASSLWGRLANEKLFF.

The chain is built from TRBV6-5 and TRBJ2-5; 8 nucleotides align to TRBD2. Trimming cost V 8 bases and J 1 base; bases outside gene matches: 6. The germline gives CDR1 MNHEY, CDR2 SVGAGI. The CDR3 has 14 amino acids. This chain's CDR3 is CASQRERGQETQYF. DNA of the CDR3: TGTGCCAGCCAGCGGGAGAGGGGCCAAGAGACCCAGTACTTC.

This clone was detected only a few times. The J gene is TRBJ1-1, the V gene TRBV29-1; 11 bases fit TRBD1. Unmatched junction bases numbered 8, after V lost 5 bases and J lost 6 bases. The germline V gene encodes CDR1 SQVTM and CDR2 ANQGSEA. The CDR3 length is 14 residues. The CDR3 nucleotides are TGCAGCGTTCAGAGGACAGGGGGCGATTCTGAAGCTTTCTTT. This encodes CSVQRTGGDSEAFF.

This clone has only a few counts. This chain joins TRBV5-5 and TRBJ2-4, with unresolved D. Germline V gives CDR1 SGHKS, CDR2 YYEKEE (reference sequence). Trimming shortened V by 1 base and J by 7 bases, and 9 bases separated the two germline ends. The CDR3 loop spans 13 amino acids. CDR3 amino acids: CASSLLQTNIQYF. CDR3 in DNA: TGTGCCAGCAGCTTGCTACAGACGAACATTCAGTACTTC.

This chain's CDR3 is CASSSQGDQPQHF. The CDR3 DNA is TGTGCCAGCAGCTCACAGGGGGATCAGCCCCAGCATTTT. V usage is TRBV7-2 and J usage is TRBJ1-5; 8 nucleotides match TRBD1. V lost 4 bases, J lost 5 bases, and 1 base stayed unmatched. The V gene's germline CDR1 is SGHTA and CDR2 FQGNSA. The CDR3 is 13 residues long.

This clone was detected only a few times. The V and J genes are TRBV30 and TRBJ1-2, with 9 bases aligning to TRBD1. Trimming cost V 0 bases and J 6 bases; bases outside gene matches: 8. CDR3 length equals 15 residues. Germline CDR1 GTSNPN, CDR2 SVGIG (reference sequence). Written as DNA, the CDR3 is TGTGCCTGGAGTGTACCGGGGACAGGGAGACATGGCTACACCTTC. This encodes CAWSVPGTGRHGYTF. The variable domain in full, completed from reference TRBV30 and TRBJ1-2, reads SQTIHQWPATLVQPVGSPLSLECTVEGTSNPNLYWYRQAAGRGLQLLFYSVGIGQISSEVPQNLSASRPQDRQFILSSKKLLLSDSGFYLCAWSVPGTGRHGYTFGSGTRLTVV.

The chain combines TRBV7-6 with TRBJ2-7, with D perhaps matching TRBD1 (6 bases). This CDR3 comprises 13 residues. With 3 bases removed from V and 4 bases from J, the gap between germline ends came to 10 bases. From germline, CDR1 is SGHVS and CDR2 FNYEAQ. The CDR3 DNA follows: TGTGCCAGCAGCTTGGAACAGGGATACGAGCAGTACTTC. Translation: CASSLEQGYEQYF.

This clone has more than one count but fewer than ten. The chain recombines TRBV9 with TRBJ1-5, with unresolved D. CDR3 length: 15 residues. Looked up from germline, CDR1 is SGDLS and CDR2 is YYNGEE. Trimming took 0 bases from V and 6 from J, leaving 13 bases between them. The CDR3 sequence: CASSVDTNGGQPQHF. The CDR3 DNA is TGTGCCAGCAGCGTAGACACAAACGGCGGTCAGCCCCAGCATTTT.

This clone came up a few times. The J gene is TRBJ1-1, the V gene TRBV19, with TRBD1 matching 8 bases. This CDR3 comprises 16 residues. Trimming cost V 7 bases and J 1 base; bases outside gene matches: 11. The germline CDR1 and CDR2 sequences are LNHDA and SQIVND (reference sequence). Here the CDR3 reads CASIPGTGSRNTEAFF. The CDR3, as DNA: TGTGCCAGTATTCCCGGGACAGGCTCCCGGAACACTGAAGCTTTCTTT.

This clone was seen a few times. The genes are TRBV5-1 and TRBJ2-1, with D possibly TRBD2 on 5 matching bases. Germline V CDR1 and CDR2: SGHRS, YFSETQ. Trimming removed 5 bases at V and 7 bases at J, with 10 bases between. This CDR3 spans 12 amino acids. As DNA, the CDR3 is TGCGCCAGCAGTCCGGGGTTGAATGAGCAGTTCTTC. Translation gives CASSPGLNEQFF.

The V call is TRBV5-4, the J call TRBJ2-3; D may be TRBD1 (5 bases). The length of the CDR3 is 12 residues. Between the trimmed V and J ends, which lost 7 bases and 7 bases, there was a span of 13 bases. Germline-derived CDR1 and CDR2 are SGHNT and YYREEE (reference sequence). The CDR3 DNA is TGTGCCAGCGTAAAGGGGCTGAATACGCAGTATTTT. This sequence encodes CASVKGLNTQYF.

The chain joins TRBV14 to TRBJ2-7, with TRBD2 identical over 7 bases. The CDR3 runs to 16 residues. V lost 3 bases to trimming and J lost 1 base; unmatched junction nucleotides: 9. CDR1 SGHDN and CDR2 FVKESK come from the germline V gene. The DNA of the CDR3 is TGTGCCAGCAGCCAGATTAGCGGGCTAGGTTCCTACGAGCAGTACTTC. It specifies CASSQISGLGSYEQYF.

The chain joins TRBV18 to TRBJ2-7; D may be TRBD2 (5 bases). Per the germline V gene, CDR1 is KGHSH and CDR2 is LQKENI. The CDR3 sequence is 12 residues long. V was pared by 6 bases and J by 7 bases, with 13 bases between. CDR3 nucleotides: TGTGCCAGCTCGCCGAGGGCGGAAGAGCAGTACTTC. Residues: CASSPRAEEQYF.

This sequence joins TRBV6-4 and TRBJ2-3, with a possible D match to TRBD2 (6 bases). There are 15 residues in the CDR3. Trimming stripped 3 bases from V and 6 bases from J, with 16 bases between. CDR1 and CDR2 from the germline V gene are MRHNA and SNTAGT. This chain's CDR3 is CASSEMGLLGDTQYF. The DNA of the CDR3 is TGTGCCAGCAGTGAGATGGGACTCTTGGGGGATACGCAGTATTTT.

This clone has just a few counts. The rearrangement links TRBV28 to TRBJ2-1, with TRBD2 matching over 9 bases. The trim removed 6 bases at V and 8 bases at J, leaving 11 bases unmatched. The germline V gene encodes CDR1 MDHEN and CDR2 SYDVKM. There are 15 residues in the CDR3. The CDR3 nucleotides are TGTGCCAGCAGGCTTGTAGCGGGAGATGTGGATGAGCAGTTCTTC. It specifies CASRLVAGDVDEQFF.

J is TRBJ2-7 and V is TRBV7-3, with TRBD1 identical over 9 bases. Germline V CDR1 and CDR2: SGHTA, FQGTGA. This CDR3 spans 15 amino acids. V was clipped by 5 bases and J by 5 bases; unmatched bases: 10. The CDR3 nucleotides are TGTGCCAGCAGCATCTCGGGACAGGGTAACCACGAGCAGTACTTC. Amino acid sequence: CASSISGQGNHEQYF.

This chain links TRBV5-1 with TRBJ2-1; weak D call: TRBD2 (6 bases). CDR3 length: 16 amino acids. Trimming took off 4 bases at V and 13 bases at J, with 27 bases between the two ends. CDR1 is SGHRS, CDR2 YFSETQ, per germline. CDR3 in DNA: TGCGCCAGCAGCGCGGGACTTTCGATGGTCTCGGTCGACCAGTTCTTC. The encoded protein is CASSAGLSMVSVDQFF.

The sample holds a few counts of this clone. The CDR3 region has the DNA TGCGCCAGCAGCAGGGACAGGGGGAACACCGGGGAGCTGTTTTTT. This encodes CASSRDRGNTGELFF. This chain uses TRBV5-1 with TRBJ2-2; 10 bases are a match to TRBD1. The germline CDR1 and CDR2 sequences are SGHRS and YFSETQ. The CDR3 contains 15 residues. Unmatched junction bases numbered 1, after V lost 4 bases and J lost 1 base.

This clone was picked up many times. This chain joins TRBV14 and TRBJ2-1; the match to TRBD2 covers 7 bases. Germline V CDR1 and CDR2: SGHDN, FVKESK. The CDR3 is made up of 17 amino acids. V dropped 0 bases and J dropped 3; count of bases not matched to a gene: 8. CDR3 coding DNA: TGTGCCAGCAGCCAAGATAGACTGGGCGGGAGCTACAATGAGCAGTTCTTC. This codes for CASSQDRLGGSYNEQFF. The full variable domain, in which reference TRBV14 and TRBJ2-1 provide the parts outside the CDR3, is EAGVTQFPSHSVIEKGQTVTLRCDPISGHDNLYWYRRVMGKEIKFLLHFVKESKQDESGMPNNRFLAERTGGTYSTLKVQPAELEDSGVYFCASSQDRLGGSYNEQFFGPGTRLTVL.

The CDR3 DNA follows: TGCGCCAGCAGCCCTAGCAGCACAGCTTACGAGCAGTACTTC. Translating gives CASSPSSTAYEQYF. The rearrangement uses TRBV5-1 and TRBJ2-7, with a possible D match to TRBD2 (5 bases). The V gene's germline CDR1 is SGHRS and CDR2 YFSETQ. The length of the CDR3 is 14 residues. The V end was cut by 4 bases, the J end by 4 bases, with 15 bases between. The full variable domain, its missing parts supplied by reference TRBV5-1 and TRBJ2-7, is KAGVTQTPRYLIKTRGQQVTLSCSPISGHRSVSWYQQTPGQGLQFLFEYFSETQRNKGNFPGRFSGRQFSNSRSEMNVSTLELGDSALYLCASSPSSTAYEQYFGPGTRLTVT.